Presented here are 2 T cell receptor beta chains from one specimen sequenced in a study of blood T cells in healthy people across ages. With a J-beta primer mix and a sample-barcoded 5' primer, a second PCR ran roughly 7 to 11 cycles. TCRdb reanalysed the 5' RACE reads using MiXCR and keeps one entry per CDR3 protein. The table records approximately 780,000 distinct CDR3 sequences, 20% to 30% of them present only once. The sample also formed part of further work on T cells of mothers and their children.

Specimen: blood. The receptors shown here come from a boy aged 5-17 years in good health.

The chain uses TRBV5-1 and TRBJ1-3, with TRBD1 matching 12 bases. V was pared by 3 bases and J by 0 bases, with 4 bases of the junction left unmatched. The CDR3 extends over 17 amino acids. The germline CDR1 and CDR2 sequences are SGHRS and YFSETQ. The CDR3 here is CASSWGTGGRSGNTIYF. CDR3 in DNA: TGCGCCAGCAGCTGGGGGACAGGGGGCCGCTCTGGAAACACCATATATTTT.

The rearrangement links TRBV20-1 to TRBJ1-1; D is possibly TRBD1 (5 bases). This CDR3 spans 14 amino acids. The ends were cut back, 5 bases at V and 5 bases at J, with 18 bases in the middle. Per the germline V gene, CDR1 is DFQATT and CDR2 is SNEGSKA (reference sequence). The CDR3 bases are TGCAGTGCTGCGGGGCTTCCACTAACGACTGAAGCTTTCTTT. This codes for CSAAGLPLTTEAFF.